The 27 T cell receptor beta chains listed next were all sequenced from one sample in a study of blood T cells in healthy people across ages. The second PCR ran roughly 6 to 12 cycles with a sample-barcoded 5' primer and J-beta primers. TCRdb redid the calling of the 5' RACE reads with MiXCR, one entry per CDR3 protein. The table has hundreds of thousands of distinct CDR3 sequences, about half seen once. The sequencing sample was made of blood. The source is a woman in her sixties in good health.

This clonotype was counted a few times. V usage is TRBV20-1 and J usage is TRBJ2-1; 7 bases match TRBD2. Trimming took 3 bases from V and 8 from J; bases not matched to a gene: 10. This CDR3 comprises 14 residues. Germline loops: CDR1 DFQATT, CDR2 SNEGSKA (reference sequence). DNA for the CDR3: TGCAGTGCTAGCCGGGACTATTTAAGCGATGAGCAGTTCTTC. This sequence encodes CSASRDYLSDEQFF.

This clonotype was counted at least ten times. V usage is TRBV27 and J usage is TRBJ2-2; D is undetermined. CDR3 length: 12 amino acids. Trimming stripped 4 bases from V and 0 bases from J, with 0 bases between. Germline lookup yields CDR1 MNHEY and CDR2 SMNVEV (reference sequence). The CDR3 loop is CASSSNTGELFF. The CDR3 DNA follows: TGTGCCAGCAGTTCGAACACCGGGGAGCTGTTTTTT.

This clonotype was seen ten or more times. The junction shows a germline mismatch at one end, possibly a read error. This chain uses TRBV7-2 with TRBJ2-7; 14 positions agree with TRBD2. This CDR3 region has 15 residues. CDR1 SGHTA and CDR2 FQGNSA come from the germline V gene. CDR3 nucleotides: TGTGCTAGCAGCCCGGGACTAGCGGGAGTGGGCGAGCAGTACTTC. This gives the protein CASSPGLAGVGEQYF.

This clonotype showed up just once. V is TRBV18 and J is TRBJ2-3; D call uncertain. Per germline, CDR1 KGHSH and CDR2 LQKENI. V lost 3 bases and J 0 bases, leaving 10 bases between the germline ends. The CDR3 totals 15 residues. CDR3 in amino acids: CASSPVALSTDTQYF. For the CDR3, the DNA is TGTGCCAGCTCACCGGTAGCACTCAGCACAGATACGCAGTATTTT.

The chain combines TRBV6-2 or TRBV6-3 with TRBJ1-5; tentative D call: TRBD1 (5 bases). Trimming left V 6 bases short and J 3 bases short, with 15 bases between. There are 15 residues in the CDR3. The germline V gene encodes CDR1 MNHEY and CDR2 SVGEGT. The CDR3 DNA reads as TGTGCCAGCAGCCTTCGGGGCCAGACCAATCAGCCCCAGCATTTT. This encodes CASSLRGQTNQPQHF.

This clonotype was detected only once. Germline and junction disagree at one end, which may indicate a read error. The rearrangement uses TRBV3-1 and TRBJ2-7, with 12 bases identical to TRBD2. The CDR3 runs 16 residues. Per germline, CDR1 LGHDT and CDR2 YNNKEL (reference sequence). CDR3 in amino acids: CASSQELAGGPYGQYF. CDR3 nucleotides: TGTGCCAGCAGCCAAGAACTAGCGGGAGGACCCTACGGGCAGTACTTC.

This clonotype appeared a few times. The rearrangement links TRBV7-2 to TRBJ2-3; unclear D gene. The CDR3 runs to 14 residues. With 0 bases removed from V and 2 bases from J, the gap between germline ends came to 6 bases. The germline gives CDR1 SGHTA, CDR2 FQGNSA. CDR3 in amino acids: CASSLARTTDTQYF. The DNA for the CDR3 is TGTGCCAGCAGCTTAGCTAGAACCACAGATACGCAGTATTTT.

The rearrangement links TRBV27 to TRBJ1-1; no firm D call. This CDR3 has 14 amino acids. V shed 0 bases and J shed 2 bases, with 7 bases lying between them. CDR1 MNHEY and CDR2 SMNVEV come from the germline V gene (reference sequence). The CDR3 is CASSLSRINTEAFF. CDR3 coding DNA: TGTGCCAGCAGTTTATCGAGAATTAACACTGAAGCTTTCTTT.

The gene calls are TRBV11-2 and TRBJ2-7, with a possible D match to TRBD2 (5 bases). Germline CDR1 reads SGHAT; CDR2 reads FQNNGV. V was clipped by 1 base and J by 4 bases, with 17 bases between them. CDR3 size: 16 residues. The CDR3 here is CASSLVVGLASYEQYF. CDR3 bases: TGTGCCAGCAGCTTAGTGGTCGGGCTAGCTAGTTACGAGCAGTACTTC.

The chain carries TRBV20-1 and TRBJ2-1; TRBD2 matches 8 bases. The germline V gene encodes CDR1 DFQATT and CDR2 SNEGSKA (reference sequence). V lost 5 bases and J lost 7; bases outside the gene matches: 13. The CDR3 is 15 residues long. The CDR3: CSARRQLPGGNEQFF. CDR3 bases: TGCAGTGCTCGAAGACAGTTGCCGGGGGGGAATGAGCAGTTCTTC.

CDR3 nucleotides: TGTGCCAGCTCACCCCGGGACAGGGCGGCAGATACGCAGTATTTT. Protein sequence: CASSPRDRAADTQYF. The chain recombines TRBV18 with TRBJ2-3; 9 bases are a match to TRBD1. Per the germline V gene, CDR1 is KGHSH and CDR2 is LQKENI. V dropped 3 bases and J dropped 4; count of bases not matched to a gene: 5. The CDR3 is 15 amino acids.

This clonotype was recorded a few times. The gene calls are TRBV6-5 and TRBJ2-7, with 11 bases lining up with TRBD2. The CDR3 loop spans 16 amino acids. Germline lookup yields CDR1 MNHEY and CDR2 SVGAGI. The J segment lost 2 bases and the V segment lost 0 bases, leaving 3 bases of the junction unmatched. CDR3 in amino acids: CASSYSGTSGTYEQYF. CDR3 nucleotides: TGTGCCAGCAGTTACTCCGGGACTAGCGGTACCTACGAGCAGTACTTC.

The rearrangement links TRBV20-1 to TRBJ2-5, with TRBD1 as a possible D gene (6 bases). The CDR3 consists of 14 residues. Looked up from germline, CDR1 is DFQATT and CDR2 is SNEGSKA (reference sequence). Trimming took off 4 bases at V and 4 bases at J, with 16 bases between the two ends. The CDR3 loop is CSAIPTGSRETQYF. In DNA, the CDR3 is TGCAGTGCTATTCCAACAGGGTCGCGAGAGACCCAGTACTTC.

This clonotype was detected a few times. The chain has TRBV15 and TRBJ2-3, with D unclear. From germline, CDR1 is LNHNV and CDR2 YYDKDF (reference sequence). The ends were cut back, 0 bases at V and 6 bases at J, with 4 bases in the middle. The CDR3 has 12 residues. The CDR3 coding sequence is TGTGCCACCAGCAGAGAAGGGGATACGCAGTATTTT. As protein: CATSREGDTQYF. Together with reference TRBV15 and TRBJ2-3, the CDR3 gives the full variable domain: DAMVIQNPRYQVTQFGKPVTLSCSQTLNHNVMYWYQQKSSQAPKLLFHYYDKDFNNEADTPDNFQSRRPNTSFCFLDIRSPGLGDTAMYLCATSREGDTQYFGPGTRLTVL.

This clonotype occurred a few times. The V gene is TRBV7-2, the J gene TRBJ2-6, with no clear D. This CDR3 contains 16 residues. The germline V and J ends were trimmed by 2 bases and 1 base, with 9 bases remaining between them. Germline CDR1 SGHTA, CDR2 FQGNSA. Here the CDR3 DNA reads TGTGCCAGCAGCTTATCGCCCGGATCTGGGGCCAACGTCCTGACTTTC. As protein: CASSLSPGSGANVLTF.

The J gene is TRBJ2-1, the V gene TRBV29-1; no definite D call. The V end was cut by 6 bases, the J end by 7 bases, with 1 base between. The germline V gene has CDR1 SQVTM and CDR2 ANQGSEA. CDR3 size: 8 residues. The CDR3: CSVNEQFF. In DNA form, the CDR3 reads TGCAGCGTGAATGAGCAGTTCTTC.

This chain links TRBV10-3 with TRBJ1-6; TRBD1 aligns across 7 bases. The V segment lost 10 bases and the J segment 7 bases; nucleotides outside the gene matches: 16. The CDR3 spans 16 residues. Germline V gene data show CDR1 as ENHRY and CDR2 as SYGVKD. CDR3 region: CANRPSTGVENSPLHF. CDR3 DNA sequence: TGTGCCAACAGGCCCTCAACAGGGGTTGAAAATTCACCCCTCCACTTT.

This clonotype is termed medium-sized (0.01 to 0.1%). The rearrangement joins TRBV3-1 to TRBJ2-7; TRBD2 agrees at 12 bases. This CDR3 is built from 14 residues. The V gene's germline CDR1 is LGHDT and CDR2 YNNKEL (reference sequence). Trimming removed 4 bases from V and 7 bases from J; junction bases left unmatched: 5. In nucleotides, the CDR3 is TGTGCCAGCAGCCCGGGACTAGCGGGTTGGGAGCAGTACTTC. Translating it yields CASSPGLAGWEQYF.

The V and J genes are TRBV20-1 and TRBJ2-3, with unresolved D. Germline V gene data show CDR1 as DFQATT and CDR2 as SNEGSKA (reference sequence). This CDR3 is 12 amino acids long. Deletions cut 3 bases from V and 6 bases from J, with 10 bases between. The CDR3 protein is CSASILGDTQYF. DNA of the CDR3: TGCAGTGCTAGCATACTGGGTGATACGCAGTATTTT.

The genes are TRBV2 and TRBJ2-7, with 7 bases aligning to TRBD1. After removal of 7 bases from V and 4 bases from J, the junction contained 7 bases not matched to a gene. The CDR3 is made up of 13 amino acids. Germline V gene sequence: CDR1 SNHLY, CDR2 FYNNEI. Here the CDR3 DNA reads TGTGCCAGCACCCTGACAGGGCAATACGAGCAGTACTTC. Its protein is CASTLTGQYEQYF.

V and J are TRBV30 and TRBJ2-1, with 10 bases fitting TRBD2. Germline-derived CDR1 and CDR2 are GTSNPN and SVGIG (reference sequence). The ends lost 4 bases at V and 7 bases at J; junction bases unmatched: 7. The CDR3 runs 14 residues. The CDR3 is CAWNSGRTTNEQFF. The CDR3 DNA sequence: TGTGCCTGGAATAGCGGGAGGACAACGAATGAGCAGTTCTTC.

V usage is TRBV18 and J usage is TRBJ1-5; no clear D. Trimming left V 5 bases short and J 0 bases short, with 17 bases between. This CDR3 contains 17 residues. Looked up from germline, CDR1 is KGHSH and CDR2 is LQKENI. This CDR3 is CASSTLEERNSNQPQHF. In DNA form, the CDR3 reads TGTGCCAGCTCAACACTTGAGGAGCGAAATAGCAATCAGCCCCAGCATTTT.

The sample holds a few counts of this clonotype. This chain uses TRBV18 with TRBJ2-3; no clear D gene. CDR1 is KGHSH and CDR2 is LQKENI in the germline V gene. This CDR3 contains 14 residues. V gave up 2 bases and J gave up 0 bases, with 6 bases separating them. CDR3 amino acids: CASSPSDSTDTQYF. CDR3 sequence (DNA): TGTGCCAGCTCACCATCGGACAGCACAGATACGCAGTATTTT. The variable domain in full, with the rest retrieved from reference TRBV18 and TRBJ2-3, is NAGVMQNPRHLVRRRGQEARLRCSPMKGHSHVYWYRQLPEEGLKFMVYLQKENIIDESGMPKERFSAEFPKEGPSILRIQQVVRGDSAAYFCASSPSDSTDTQYFGPGTRLTVL.

This chain uses TRBV6-2 or TRBV6-3 with TRBJ2-1; D is unclear. The germline V and J ends were trimmed by 0 bases and 5 bases, with 14 bases remaining between them. This CDR3 region has 16 residues. Germline values: CDR1 MNHEY, CDR2 SVGEGT. The CDR3: CASSYSVTSMNNEQFF. The CDR3 DNA sequence: TGTGCCAGCAGTTACTCGGTTACCTCGATGAACAATGAGCAGTTCTTC.

This clonotype was counted only a few times. The chain combines TRBV27 with TRBJ2-7; D possibly corresponds to TRBD1 (5 bases). V dropped 1 base and J dropped 3 bases, with 16 bases sitting between them. This CDR3 region has 16 residues. The germline V gene encodes CDR1 MNHEY and CDR2 SMNVEV (reference sequence). The CDR3 DNA reads as TGTGCCAGCAGTTTATTCCGGTCGACAGTGCACTACGAGCAGTACTTC. Translation: CASSLFRSTVHYEQYF.

The sample holds a few counts of this clonotype. This chain joins TRBV20-1 and TRBJ2-7; no clear D gene. This CDR3 is 13 amino acids long. Germline V gives CDR1 DFQATT, CDR2 SNEGSKA (reference sequence). Trimming pared 7 bases from V and 0 bases from J, leaving 13 bases between. The CDR3 here is CSVPDTRSYEQYF. The CDR3 DNA follows: TGCAGTGTCCCGGATACCCGCTCCTACGAGCAGTACTTC.

This clonotype was seen a few times. This rearrangement joins TRBV18 to TRBJ2-7, with TRBD2 matching over 9 bases. V shed 2 bases and J 6 bases; nucleotides not matched to a gene: 8. The CDR3 spans 15 residues. Germline assignment: CDR1 KGHSH and CDR2 LQKENI. Here the CDR3 DNA reads TGTGCCAGCTCACCAATTAGCGGGGGCTCGGGCGAGCAGTACTTC. Translation gives CASSPISGGSGEQYF.